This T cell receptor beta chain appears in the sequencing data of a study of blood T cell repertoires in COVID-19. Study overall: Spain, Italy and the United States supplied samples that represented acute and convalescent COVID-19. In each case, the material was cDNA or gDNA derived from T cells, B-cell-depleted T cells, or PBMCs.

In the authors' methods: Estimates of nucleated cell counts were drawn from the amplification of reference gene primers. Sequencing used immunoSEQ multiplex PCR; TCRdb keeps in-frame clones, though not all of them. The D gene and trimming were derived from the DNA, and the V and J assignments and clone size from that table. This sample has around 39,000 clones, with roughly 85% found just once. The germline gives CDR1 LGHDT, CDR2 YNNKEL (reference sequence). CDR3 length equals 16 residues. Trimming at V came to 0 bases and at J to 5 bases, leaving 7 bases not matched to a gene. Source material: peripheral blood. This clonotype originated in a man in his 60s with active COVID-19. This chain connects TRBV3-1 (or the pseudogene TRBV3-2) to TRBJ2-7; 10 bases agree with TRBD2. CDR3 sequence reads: CASSQESSGRLNEQYF. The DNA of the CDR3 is TGTGCCAGCAGCCAAGAGAGTAGCGGGAGGCTGAACGAGCAGTACTTC.